This TCR beta chain was documented in a study of blood T cells in healthy people across ages. A sample-barcoded 5' primer and a J-beta primer mix were used in a second PCR of roughly 6 to 11 cycles. TCRdb reprocessed the 5' RACE reads with MiXCR, giving one entry per CDR3 protein. The sample lists 800,000 to 1,300,000 distinct CDR3 sequences; around 25% were seen once. In its sample, this clonotype was seen a few times. V lost 8 bases and J lost 3, with 15 bases in between. The CDR3 contains 13 residues. The germline CDR1 and CDR2 sequences are SQVTM and ANQGSEA. These sequences were also reported in another study, on T cells of mothers and their children. This second study notes: Over five children, together with their three healthy Caucasian mothers, made up the donors. Related and unrelated pairs show similar shaping of TCR recombination output by thymic selection.

The V gene is TRBV29-1, the J gene TRBJ2-3; a weak D match, TRBD2 (6 bases). The sequenced sample consisted of blood. This TCR was recovered from a girl aged 2 to 10 in good health. As DNA, the CDR3 is TGCAGCCTACAGACTAGATTTACAGATACGCAGTATTTT. Translating it yields CSLQTRFTDTQYF.